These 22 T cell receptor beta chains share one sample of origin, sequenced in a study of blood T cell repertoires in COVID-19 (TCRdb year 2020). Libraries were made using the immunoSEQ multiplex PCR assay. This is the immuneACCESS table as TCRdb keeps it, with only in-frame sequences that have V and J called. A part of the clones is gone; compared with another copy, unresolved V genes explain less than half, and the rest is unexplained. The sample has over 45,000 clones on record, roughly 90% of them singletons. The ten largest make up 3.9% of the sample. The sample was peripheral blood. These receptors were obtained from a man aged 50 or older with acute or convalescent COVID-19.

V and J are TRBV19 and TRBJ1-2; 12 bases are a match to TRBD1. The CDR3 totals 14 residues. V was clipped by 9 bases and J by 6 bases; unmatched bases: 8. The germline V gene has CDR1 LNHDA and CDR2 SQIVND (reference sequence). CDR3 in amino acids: CASTGQGAVDGYTF. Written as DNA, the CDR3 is TGTGCCAGCACGGGACAGGGGGCTGTAGATGGCTACACCTTC. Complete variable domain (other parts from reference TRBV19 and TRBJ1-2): DGGITQSPKYLFRKEGQNVTLSCEQNLNHDAMYWYRQDPGQGLRLIYYSQIVNDFQKGDIAEGYSVSREKKESFPLTVTSAQKNPTAFYLCASTGQGAVDGYTFGSGTRLTVV.

The DNA for the CDR3 is TGTGCCAGCAGTTACGGGGGGACTATCTACGAGCAGTACTTC. Amino acids: CASSYGGTIYEQYF. The rearrangement uses TRBV6-5 and TRBJ2-7; 7 bases are a match to TRBD2. This CDR3 is built from 14 residues. The ends lost 2 bases at V and 3 bases at J; junction bases unmatched: 4. Germline V lookup: CDR1 MNHEY, CDR2 SVGAGI.

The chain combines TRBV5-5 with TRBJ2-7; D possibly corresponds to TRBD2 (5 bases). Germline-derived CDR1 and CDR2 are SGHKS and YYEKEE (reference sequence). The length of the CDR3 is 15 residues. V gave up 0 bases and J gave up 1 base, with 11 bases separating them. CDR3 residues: CASSLAGPGSYEQYF. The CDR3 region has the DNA TGTGCCAGCAGCTTGGCCGGGCCGGGGTCCTACGAGCAGTACTTC.

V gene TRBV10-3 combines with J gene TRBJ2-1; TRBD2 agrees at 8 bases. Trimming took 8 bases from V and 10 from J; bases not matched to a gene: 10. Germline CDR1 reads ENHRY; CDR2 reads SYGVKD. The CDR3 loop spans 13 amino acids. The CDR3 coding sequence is TGTGCCATCCGCGGGGGGCCGGCGGAGGAGCAGTTCTTC. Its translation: CAIRGGPAEEQFF.

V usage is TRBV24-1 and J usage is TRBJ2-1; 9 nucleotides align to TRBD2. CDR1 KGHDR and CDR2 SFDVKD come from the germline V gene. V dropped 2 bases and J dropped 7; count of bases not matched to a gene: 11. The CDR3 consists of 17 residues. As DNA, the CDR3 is TGTGCCACCAGTGATTGGACTAGCGCGGGGGGGACGAATGAGCAGTTCTTC. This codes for CATSDWTSAGGTNEQFF.

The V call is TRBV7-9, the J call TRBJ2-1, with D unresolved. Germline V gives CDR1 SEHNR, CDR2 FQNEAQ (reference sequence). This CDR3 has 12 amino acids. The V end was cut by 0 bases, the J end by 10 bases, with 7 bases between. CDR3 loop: CASSLAGAEQFF. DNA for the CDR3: TGTGCCAGCAGCTTAGCCGGTGCCGAGCAGTTCTTC.

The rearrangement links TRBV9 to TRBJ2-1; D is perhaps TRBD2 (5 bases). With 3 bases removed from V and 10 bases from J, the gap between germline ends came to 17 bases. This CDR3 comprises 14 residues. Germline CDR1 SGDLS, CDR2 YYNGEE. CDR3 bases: TGTGCCAGCAGCGGACCCGTCCGCCCGGGGGAGCAGTTCTTC. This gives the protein CASSGPVRPGEQFF.

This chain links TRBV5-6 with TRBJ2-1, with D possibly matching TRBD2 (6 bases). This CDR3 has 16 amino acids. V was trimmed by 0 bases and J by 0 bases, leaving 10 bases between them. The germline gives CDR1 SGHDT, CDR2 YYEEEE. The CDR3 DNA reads TGTGCCAGCAGCTTGGATGCCGGGAGCTCCTACAATGAGCAGTTCTTC. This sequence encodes CASSLDAGSSYNEQFF.

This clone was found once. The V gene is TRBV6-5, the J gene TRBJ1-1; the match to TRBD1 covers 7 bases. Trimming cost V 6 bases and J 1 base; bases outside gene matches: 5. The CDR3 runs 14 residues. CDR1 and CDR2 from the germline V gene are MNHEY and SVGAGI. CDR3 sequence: CASRPGQPNTEAFF. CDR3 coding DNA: TGTGCCAGCAGGCCGGGACAGCCGAACACTGAAGCTTTCTTT.

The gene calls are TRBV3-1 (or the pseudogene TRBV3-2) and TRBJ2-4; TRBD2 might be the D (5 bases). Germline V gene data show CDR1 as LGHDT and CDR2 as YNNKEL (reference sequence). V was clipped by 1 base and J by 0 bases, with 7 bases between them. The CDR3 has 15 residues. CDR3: CASSQAGIAKNIQYF. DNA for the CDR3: TGTGCCAGCAGCCAAGCGGGGATAGCCAAAAACATTCAGTACTTC.

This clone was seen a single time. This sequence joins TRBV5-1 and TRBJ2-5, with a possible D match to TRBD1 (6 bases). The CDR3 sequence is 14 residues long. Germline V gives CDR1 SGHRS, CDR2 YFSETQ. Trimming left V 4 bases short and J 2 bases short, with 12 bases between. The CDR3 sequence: CASSLDSNQETQYF. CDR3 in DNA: TGCGCCAGCAGCCTGGACAGCAATCAAGAGACCCAGTACTTC. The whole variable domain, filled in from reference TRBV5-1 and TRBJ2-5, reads KAGVTQTPRYLIKTRGQQVTLSCSPISGHRSVSWYQQTPGQGLQFLFEYFSETQRNKGNFPGRFSGRQFSNSRSEMNVSTLELGDSALYLCASSLDSNQETQYFGPGTRLLVL.

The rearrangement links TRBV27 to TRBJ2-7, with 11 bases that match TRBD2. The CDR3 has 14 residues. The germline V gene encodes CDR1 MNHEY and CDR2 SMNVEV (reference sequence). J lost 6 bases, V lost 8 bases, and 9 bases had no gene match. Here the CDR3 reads CASGTTSGISEQYF. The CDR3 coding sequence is TGTGCCAGCGGAACGACTAGCGGGATATCCGAGCAGTACTTC.

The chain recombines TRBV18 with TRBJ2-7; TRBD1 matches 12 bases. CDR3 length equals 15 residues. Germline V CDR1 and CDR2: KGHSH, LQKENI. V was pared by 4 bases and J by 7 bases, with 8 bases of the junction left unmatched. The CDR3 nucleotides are TGTGCCAGCTCACTTCCGGGACAGGGGGCTCGGGAGCAGTACTTC. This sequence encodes CASSLPGQGAREQYF.

The CDR3 DNA sequence: TGTGCCAGCAGTCCGAGGACTAGCGGGAGTTGGAACGAGCAGTACTTC. Translating it yields CASSPRTSGSWNEQYF. The chain couples TRBV6-6 to TRBJ2-7, with 13 positions matching TRBD2. V lost 5 bases, J lost 5 bases, and 9 bases stayed unmatched. The CDR3 has 16 amino acids. CDR1 is MNHNY, CDR2 SVGAGI, per germline (reference sequence).

The CDR3 nucleotides are TGTGCCATCAGTGGACAGGCGTTCAATGAGCAGTTCTTC. The encoded protein is CAISGQAFNEQFF. This chain connects TRBV10-3 to TRBJ2-1; D might be TRBD1 (6 bases). The V and J ends lost 4 bases and 6 bases respectively, with 10 bases between them. From germline, CDR1 is ENHRY and CDR2 SYGVKD. CDR3 length: 13 amino acids.

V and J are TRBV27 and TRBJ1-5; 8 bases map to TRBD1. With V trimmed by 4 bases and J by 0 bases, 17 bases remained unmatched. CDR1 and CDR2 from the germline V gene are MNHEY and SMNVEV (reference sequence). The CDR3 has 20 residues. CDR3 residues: CASSSPPRTGKEYSNQPQHF. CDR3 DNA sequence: TGTGCCAGCAGTTCCCCCCCACGGACAGGGAAGGAATATAGCAATCAGCCCCAGCATTTT.

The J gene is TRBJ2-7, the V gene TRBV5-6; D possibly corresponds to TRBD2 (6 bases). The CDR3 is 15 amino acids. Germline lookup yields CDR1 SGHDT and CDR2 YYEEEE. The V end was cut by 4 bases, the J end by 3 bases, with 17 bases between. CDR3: CASSLGGAGRYEQYF. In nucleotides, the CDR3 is TGTGCCAGCAGCCTGGGGGGAGCGGGCCGCTACGAGCAGTACTTC.

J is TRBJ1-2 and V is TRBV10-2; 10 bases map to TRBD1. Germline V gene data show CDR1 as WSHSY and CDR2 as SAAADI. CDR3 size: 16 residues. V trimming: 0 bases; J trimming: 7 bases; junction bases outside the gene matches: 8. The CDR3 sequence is CASSESKTGGQTGYTF. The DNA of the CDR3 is TGCGCCAGCAGTGAGTCTAAGACAGGGGGCCAAACTGGCTACACCTTC.

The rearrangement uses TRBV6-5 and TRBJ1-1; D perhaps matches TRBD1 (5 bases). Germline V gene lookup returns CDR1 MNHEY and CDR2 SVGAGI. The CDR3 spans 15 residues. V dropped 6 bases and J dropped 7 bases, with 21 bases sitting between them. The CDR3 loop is CASRTNMGGTNEAFF. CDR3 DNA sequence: TGTGCCAGCAGGACGAATATGGGCGGGACCAATGAAGCTTTCTTT.

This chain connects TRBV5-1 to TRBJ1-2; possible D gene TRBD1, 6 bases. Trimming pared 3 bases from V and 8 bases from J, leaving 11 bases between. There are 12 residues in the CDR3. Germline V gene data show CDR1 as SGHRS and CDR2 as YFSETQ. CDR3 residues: CASSYRTEGYTF. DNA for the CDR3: TGCGCCAGCAGCTACAGGACAGAAGGCTACACCTTC.

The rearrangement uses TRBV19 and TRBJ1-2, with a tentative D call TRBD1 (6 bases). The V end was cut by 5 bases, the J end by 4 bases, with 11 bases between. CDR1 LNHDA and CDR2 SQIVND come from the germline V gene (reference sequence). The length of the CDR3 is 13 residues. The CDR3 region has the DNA TGTGCCAGTAGTCGACAGGCTCCCTATGGCTACACCTTC. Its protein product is CASSRQAPYGYTF. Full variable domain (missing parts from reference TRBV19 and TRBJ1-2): DGGITQSPKYLFRKEGQNVTLSCEQNLNHDAMYWYRQDPGQGLRLIYYSQIVNDFQKGDIAEGYSVSREKKESFPLTVTSAQKNPTAFYLCASSRQAPYGYTFGSGTRLTVV.

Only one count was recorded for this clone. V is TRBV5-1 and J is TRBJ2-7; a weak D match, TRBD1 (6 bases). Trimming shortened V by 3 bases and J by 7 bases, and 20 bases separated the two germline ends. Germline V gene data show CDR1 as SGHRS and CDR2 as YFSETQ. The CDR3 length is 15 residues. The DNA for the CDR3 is TGCGCCAGCAGCTGGCGGTCTCCAGGGGAAGGGGAGCAGTACTTC. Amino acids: CASSWRSPGEGEQYF.